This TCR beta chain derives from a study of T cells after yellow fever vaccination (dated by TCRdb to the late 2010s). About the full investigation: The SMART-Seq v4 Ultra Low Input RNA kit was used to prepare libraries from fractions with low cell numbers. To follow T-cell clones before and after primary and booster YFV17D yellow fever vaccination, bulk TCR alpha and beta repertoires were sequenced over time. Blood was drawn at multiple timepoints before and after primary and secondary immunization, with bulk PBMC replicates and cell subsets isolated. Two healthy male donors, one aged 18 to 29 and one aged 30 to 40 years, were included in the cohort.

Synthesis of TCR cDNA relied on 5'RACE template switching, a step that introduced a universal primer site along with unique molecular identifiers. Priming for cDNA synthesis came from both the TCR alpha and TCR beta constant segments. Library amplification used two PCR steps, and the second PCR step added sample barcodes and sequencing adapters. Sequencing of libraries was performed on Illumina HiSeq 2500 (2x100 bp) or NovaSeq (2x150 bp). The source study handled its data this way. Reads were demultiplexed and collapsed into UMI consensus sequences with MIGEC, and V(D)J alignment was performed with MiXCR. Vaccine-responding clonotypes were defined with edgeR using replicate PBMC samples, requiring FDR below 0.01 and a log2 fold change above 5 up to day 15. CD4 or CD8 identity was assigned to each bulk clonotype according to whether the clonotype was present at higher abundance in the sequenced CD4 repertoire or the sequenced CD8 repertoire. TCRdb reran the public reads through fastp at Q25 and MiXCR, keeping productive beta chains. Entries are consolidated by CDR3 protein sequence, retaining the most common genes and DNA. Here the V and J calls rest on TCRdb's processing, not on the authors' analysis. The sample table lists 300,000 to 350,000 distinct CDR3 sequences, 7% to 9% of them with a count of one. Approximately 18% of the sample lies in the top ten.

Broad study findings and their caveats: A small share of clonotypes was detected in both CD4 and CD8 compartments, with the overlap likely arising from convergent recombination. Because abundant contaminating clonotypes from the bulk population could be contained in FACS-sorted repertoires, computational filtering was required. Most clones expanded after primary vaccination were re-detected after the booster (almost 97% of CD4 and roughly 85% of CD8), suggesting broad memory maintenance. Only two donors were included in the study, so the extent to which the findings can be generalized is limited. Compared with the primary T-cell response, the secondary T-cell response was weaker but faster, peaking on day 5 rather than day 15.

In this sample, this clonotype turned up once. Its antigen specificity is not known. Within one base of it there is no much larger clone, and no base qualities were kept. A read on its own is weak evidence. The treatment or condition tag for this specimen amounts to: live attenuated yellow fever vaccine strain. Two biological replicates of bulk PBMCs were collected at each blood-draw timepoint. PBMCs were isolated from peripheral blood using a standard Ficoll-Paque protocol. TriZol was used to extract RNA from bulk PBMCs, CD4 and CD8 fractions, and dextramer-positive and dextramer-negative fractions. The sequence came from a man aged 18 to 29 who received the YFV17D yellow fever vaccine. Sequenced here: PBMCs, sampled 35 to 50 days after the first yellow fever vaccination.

The CDR3 amino acid sequence is: CASSIDLGLGGYEQYF. In nucleotide form, the sequence is TGTGCCAGTAGTATAGATCTGGGACTGGGTGGCTACGAGCAGTACTTC. The chain is encoded by TRBV19 joined to TRBJ2-7, and perhaps TRBD2 as D gene, on 6 matching bases. Measured from the cysteine to the phenylalanine, the CDR3 is 16 residues long. CDR3 DNA is the only sequence kept; it has 48 bases, read in frame from the first base. V loses 0 bases, J loses 3 bases, and the germline ends lie 15 bases apart. The germline V gene (reference sequence) gives CDR1 as LNHDA and CDR2 as SQIVND.